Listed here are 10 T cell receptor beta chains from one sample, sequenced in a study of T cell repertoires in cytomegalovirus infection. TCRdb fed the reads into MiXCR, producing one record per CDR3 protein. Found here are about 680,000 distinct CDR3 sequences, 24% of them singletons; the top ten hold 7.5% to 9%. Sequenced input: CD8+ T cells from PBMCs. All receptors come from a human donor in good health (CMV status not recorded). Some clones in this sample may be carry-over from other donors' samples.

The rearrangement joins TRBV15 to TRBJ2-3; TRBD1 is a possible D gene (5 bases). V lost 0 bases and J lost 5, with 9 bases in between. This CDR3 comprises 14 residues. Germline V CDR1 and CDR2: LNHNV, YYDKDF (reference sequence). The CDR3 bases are TGTGCCACCAGCAGAGAGCACAGGCGAGATACGCAGTATTTT. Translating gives CATSREHRRDTQYF.

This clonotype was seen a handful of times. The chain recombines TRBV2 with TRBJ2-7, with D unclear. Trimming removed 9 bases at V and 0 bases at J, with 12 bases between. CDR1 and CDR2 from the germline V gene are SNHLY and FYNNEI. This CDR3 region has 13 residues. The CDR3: CASSGLPSYEQYV. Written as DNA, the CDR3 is TGTGCCAGTTCGGGTCTGCCCTCCTACGAGCAGTACGTC.

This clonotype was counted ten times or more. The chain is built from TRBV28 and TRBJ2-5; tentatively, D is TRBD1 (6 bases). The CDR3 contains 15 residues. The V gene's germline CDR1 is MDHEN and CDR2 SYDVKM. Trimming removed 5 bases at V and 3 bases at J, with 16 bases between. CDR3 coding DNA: TGTGCCAGCAGTCCCCCCTTCAGGGGAGAAGAGACCCAGTACTTC. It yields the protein CASSPPFRGEETQYF.

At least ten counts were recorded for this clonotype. The chain's CDR3 is CASSIWTGDQPQHF. The CDR3 coding sequence is TGTGCCAGTAGTATATGGACAGGGGATCAGCCCCAGCATTTT. V usage is TRBV19 and J usage is TRBJ1-5, with 9 bases lining up with TRBD1. V shed 2 bases, J shed 5 bases, and the junction held 1 base outside the gene matches. The germline gives CDR1 LNHDA, CDR2 SQIVND (reference sequence). The CDR3 loop spans 14 amino acids.

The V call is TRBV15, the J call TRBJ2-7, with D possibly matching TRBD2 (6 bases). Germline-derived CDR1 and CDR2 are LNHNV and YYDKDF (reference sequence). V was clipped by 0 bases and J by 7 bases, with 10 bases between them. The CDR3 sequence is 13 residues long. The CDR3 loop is CATSRDRAGEQYV. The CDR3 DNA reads TGTGCCACCAGCAGAGATAGGGCGGGAGAGCAGTACGTC.

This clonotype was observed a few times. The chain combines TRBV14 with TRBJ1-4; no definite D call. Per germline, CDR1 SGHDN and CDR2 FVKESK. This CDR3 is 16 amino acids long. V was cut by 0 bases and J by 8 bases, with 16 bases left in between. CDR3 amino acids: CASSQEPGPAREKLFF. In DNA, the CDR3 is TGTGCCAGCAGCCAAGAACCAGGCCCCGCAAGGGAAAAACTGTTTTTT.

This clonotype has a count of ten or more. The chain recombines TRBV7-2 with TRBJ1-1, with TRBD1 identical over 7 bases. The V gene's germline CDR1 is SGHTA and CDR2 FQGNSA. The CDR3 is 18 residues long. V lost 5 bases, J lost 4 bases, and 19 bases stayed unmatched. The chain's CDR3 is CASSRLAGGTGVVTEAFF. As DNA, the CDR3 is TGTGCCAGCAGCCGCCTAGCCGGCGGCACAGGGGTCGTCACTGAAGCTTTCTTT.

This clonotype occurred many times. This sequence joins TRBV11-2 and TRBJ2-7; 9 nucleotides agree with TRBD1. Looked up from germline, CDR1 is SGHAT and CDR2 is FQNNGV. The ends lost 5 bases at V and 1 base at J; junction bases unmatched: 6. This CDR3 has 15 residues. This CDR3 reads CASSRDRGDSYEQYF. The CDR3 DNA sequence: TGTGCCAGCAGCCGCGACAGGGGGGATTCCTACGAGCAGTACTTC.

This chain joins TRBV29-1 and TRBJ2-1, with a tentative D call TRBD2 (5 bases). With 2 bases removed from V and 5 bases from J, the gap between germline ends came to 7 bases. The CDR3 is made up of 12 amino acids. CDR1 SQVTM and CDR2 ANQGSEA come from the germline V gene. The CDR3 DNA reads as TGCAGCGTTGAATGGAGGCACAATGAGCAGTTCTTC. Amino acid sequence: CSVEWRHNEQFF.

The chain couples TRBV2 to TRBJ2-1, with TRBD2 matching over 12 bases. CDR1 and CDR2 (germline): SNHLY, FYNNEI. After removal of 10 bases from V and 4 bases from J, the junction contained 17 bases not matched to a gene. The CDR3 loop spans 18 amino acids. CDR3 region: CATLRLAGARGDYNEQFF. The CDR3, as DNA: TGTGCCACCCTTCGACTAGCGGGGGCCCGCGGGGATTACAATGAGCAGTTCTTC.